This T cell receptor beta chain was profiled in a study of T cell repertoires in ileal Crohn's disease. Turning to the study itself: Biopsies of inflamed ileum from the surgical specimen form M0 samples.

The time point was: inflamed ileum from the surgical specimen. The CDR3 is 13 residues long. Germline assignment: CDR1 GTSNPN and CDR2 SVGIG (reference sequence). V lost 0 bases and J 0 bases, leaving 5 bases between the germline ends. Comments on this clone: What it binds is not known.

Measured with immunoSEQ multiplex PCR; TCRdb has only the in-frame clones, and not every one. This sample has some 11,000 clones, with over 75% found just once. Study outcomes and limitations: All patients with clonality above 26.8% had endoscopic recurrence. Active smokers at surgery had more clonal expansions than non-smokers.

This TCR was sampled from an adult with Crohn's disease. Sequencing was carried out using ileal tissue. This chain connects TRBV30 to TRBJ1-1; D is ambiguous. The DNA for the CDR3 is TGTGCCTGGAGTGTAGGGATGAACACTGAAGCTTTCTTT. This gives the protein CAWSVGMNTEAFF.